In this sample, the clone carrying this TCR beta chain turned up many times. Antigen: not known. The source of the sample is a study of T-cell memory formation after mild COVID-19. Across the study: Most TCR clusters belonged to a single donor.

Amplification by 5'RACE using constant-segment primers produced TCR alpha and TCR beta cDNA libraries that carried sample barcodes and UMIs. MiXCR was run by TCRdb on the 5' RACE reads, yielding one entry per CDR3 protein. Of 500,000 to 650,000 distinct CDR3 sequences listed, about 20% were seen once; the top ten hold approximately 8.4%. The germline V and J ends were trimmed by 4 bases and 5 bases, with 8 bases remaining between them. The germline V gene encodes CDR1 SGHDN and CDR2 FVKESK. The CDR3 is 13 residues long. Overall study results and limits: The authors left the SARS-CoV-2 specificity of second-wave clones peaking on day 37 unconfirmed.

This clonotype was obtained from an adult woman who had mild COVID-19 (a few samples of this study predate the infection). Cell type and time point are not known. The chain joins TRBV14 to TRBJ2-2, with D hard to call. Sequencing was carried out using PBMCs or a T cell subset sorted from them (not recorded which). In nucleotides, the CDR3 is TGTGCCAGCAGCCCCATCTGGACCGGGGAGCTGTTTTTT. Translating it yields CASSPIWTGELFF.